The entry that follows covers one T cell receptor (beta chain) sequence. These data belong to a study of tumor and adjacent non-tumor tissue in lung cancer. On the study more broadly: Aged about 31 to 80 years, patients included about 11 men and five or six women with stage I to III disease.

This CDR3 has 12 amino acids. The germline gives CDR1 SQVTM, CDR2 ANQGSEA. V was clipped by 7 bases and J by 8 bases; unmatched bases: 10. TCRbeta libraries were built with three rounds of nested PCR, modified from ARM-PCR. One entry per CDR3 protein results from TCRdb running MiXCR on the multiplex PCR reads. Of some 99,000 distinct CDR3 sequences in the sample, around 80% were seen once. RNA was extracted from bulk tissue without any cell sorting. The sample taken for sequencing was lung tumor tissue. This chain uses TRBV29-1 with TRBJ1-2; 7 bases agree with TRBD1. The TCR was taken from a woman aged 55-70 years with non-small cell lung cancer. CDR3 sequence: CSEGQLLTGYTF. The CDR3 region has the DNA TGCAGCGAGGGACAGCTTTTAACAGGCTACACCTTC.